This TCR beta chain was documented in a study of blood T cell repertoires in COVID-19. For the study at large: The United States, Italy and Spain provided the acute and convalescent COVID-19 samples. T cells, B-cell-depleted T cells, or PBMCs provided the cDNA or gDNA that served as material.

Assay used: immunoSEQ multiplex PCR; TCRdb lists only in-frame clones, some missing. The sample records a few hundred thousand clones, 85% being singletons. Germline V CDR1 and CDR2: LGHDT, YNNKEL (reference sequence). The CDR3 spans 18 residues. V gave up 0 bases and J gave up 4 bases, with 16 bases separating them. Those who participated ranged in age from roughly 18 to 100 years and resided in 24 US areas. The specimen was PBMCs or T cells enriched from blood (not recorded which). The sequence derives from a woman aged 45-65 years who had been exposed to COVID-19. This chain connects TRBV3-1 (or the pseudogene TRBV3-2) to TRBJ2-6; TRBD1 is a possible D gene (5 bases). DNA of the CDR3: TGTGCCAGCAGCCAAGATATGGAAGGGGCAGACGGGGCCAACGTCCTGACTTTC. Encoded protein: CASSQDMEGADGANVLTF.